A single count supports the clone carrying this TCR beta chain. What it recognizes is unknown. This CDR3 is built from 14 residues. The junction had 2 bases not matched to a gene; V was cut back by 0 bases and J by 7 bases. CDR1 is LNHDA, CDR2 SQIVND, per germline (reference sequence). The entry originates in a study of cytomegalovirus exposure and HLA in healthy donors. Study in general: About 180 million T cells yielded more than 90 million unique TCR beta sequences, as an earlier analysis found. Of roughly 400 genotyped donors, 75% to 90% grouped in the Caucasian-associated ancestry cluster. General study results and limits: Reportedly, fewer N-insertions than the approximately 600-donor mean appeared in an Asian-associated ancestry cluster in a later analysis.

A multiplex PCR was run with 60 Vbeta primers and 13 Jbeta primers. Produced via immunoSEQ multiplex PCR; TCRdb's table is partial and in-frame only. The table lists around 210,000 clones, roughly 78% of them singletons, with about 0.45% in the top ten. Input material: PBMCs. The rearrangement links TRBV19 to TRBJ2-7; TRBD2 agrees at 11 bases. This clonotype was obtained from a boy aged 10-17 years in good health and CMV-seronegative. The CDR3 DNA follows: TGTGCCAGTAGTATAGATGGGACTAGCGGAGAGCAGTACTTC. As protein: CASSIDGTSGEQYF.